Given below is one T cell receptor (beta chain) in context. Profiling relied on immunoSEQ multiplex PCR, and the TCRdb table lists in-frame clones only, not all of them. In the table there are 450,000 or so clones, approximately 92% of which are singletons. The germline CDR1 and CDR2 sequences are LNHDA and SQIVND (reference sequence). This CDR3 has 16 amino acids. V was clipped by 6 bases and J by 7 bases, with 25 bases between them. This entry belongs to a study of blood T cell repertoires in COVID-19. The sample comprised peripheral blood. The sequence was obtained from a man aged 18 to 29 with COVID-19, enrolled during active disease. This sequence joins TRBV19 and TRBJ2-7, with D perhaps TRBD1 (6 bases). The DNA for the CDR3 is TGTGCCAGTAGCTACCAAAGGGGGACAAGGATTAGGGAGCAGTACTTC. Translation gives CASSYQRGTRIREQYF.